This T cell receptor (beta chain) emerged from a study of CD8+ T cells in alopecia areata (dated by TCRdb to 2016 to 2019). For the study in its entirety: Treated patients were enrolled in an open-label pilot trial of oral tofacitinib, 5 to 10 mg twice daily, for moderate-to-severe alopecia areata. Tofacitinib was administered for 6 to 18 months, and 6 months of follow-up off drug were then conducted to assess delayed response and recurrence. For the treated patients, the SALT score, which quantifies what percentage of scalp surface area is affected, served as the measure of disease severity. To study T cell clonal expansion in alopecia areata, the researchers applied high-throughput TCRbeta sequencing to both the C3H/HeJ mouse model and human patients. On the human side, TCRbeta sequencing was run on scalp tissue and on sorted CD4+ and CD8+ peripheral blood T cells from healthy controls and from alopecia areata patients with either patchy or totalis/universalis disease. Patients on tofacitinib were biopsied at baseline and after 4 and 24 weeks of treatment, and several of the patients also had a later scalp biopsy. Clonality in the scalp was compared among normal scalp (n=4), patchy alopecia areata scalp (n=8), and alopecia totalis/universalis scalp (n=8). The RNA source kit depended on sample type: the PAXgene miRNA kit for fixed scalp, the miRNeasy kit for PBMCs, and the RNeasy kit for mouse skin. TCRbeta CDR3 regions were amplified by immunoSEQ multiplex PCR with 35 Vbeta forward and 13 Jbeta reverse primers. Results the study describes overall, beyond this receptor: Because the treated cohort was small and had only one nonresponder, larger studies are needed to examine links between baseline CD8+ expansion and response. Tofacitinib significantly lowered scalp clonality and the number of expanded CD8+ clones among the top 100 scalp clones. Unlike mouse skin, which is dominated by gammadelta T cells, normal human skin has resident alphabeta T cells that are also sequenced, and this complicates analysis of the scalp TCR repertoire. During tofacitinib treatment, many expanded lesional clones stuck around in both scalp and blood, and this persistence may partly explain why relapse happens after treatment is stopped. Lesional scalp, especially in alopecia totalis/universalis, showed higher clonality and more expanded CD8+ clones than normal scalp, suggesting antigenic drive. Shared TCR sequences between patients were less evident than in mice, which may be partly attributable to HLA diversity in the patient population.

Receptor amplification or capture employed the immunoSEQ multiplex PCR assay. For TCR sequencing, RNA was extracted from every sample and reverse transcribed into cDNA to serve as template. SuperScript III was used for first-strand cDNA synthesis, primed with a 2:1 mix of oligo-dT and random hexamers. A synthetic immune receptor repertoire was used to gauge amplification bias, and whatever bias remained was removed computationally. The authors processed their data as follows. After raw reads were preprocessed to remove errors, the CDR3 was defined following IMGT conventions as running from the conserved cysteine to phenylalanine. Clonality was calculated as 1 minus Shannon entropy normalized by log2 of the number of productive unique TCRs. CD4 or CD8 identity of scalp clones was inferred by cross-referencing scalp TCRbeta sequences with sorted blood CD4 and CD8 repertoires. Imported from immuneACCESS, the table was reduced by TCRdb to in-frame sequences with V and J called. These copies leave out some clones; in studies compared against another copy, an unresolved V gene accounts for under half, and the cause of the remainder is not known. The DNA was the basis for D and trimming; V, J and clone size are from that table. Present in this sample are about 200,000 clones, more than 55% of which were seen just once. Jointly, the top ten make up 3% to 3.5% of the sample.

On this clone: Its cognate antigen has yet to be identified. Base quality data are lacking; no much larger clone is found one base away.

The sample's time point label, in plain terms: 4 weeks on oral tofacitinib. Read against the paper, the sample's treatment or condition label means: oral pan-JAK inhibitor, 5-10 mg twice daily. Lesional scalp punch biopsies and peripheral blood were obtained from alopecia areata patients. PBMCs were isolated by density centrifugation and stained for CD3, CD4 and CD8, after which CD4+ and CD8+ T cells were sorted on a FACSAria. From cysteine to phenylalanine, the CDR3 is 15 amino acids long. The CDR3 DNA has 45 bases and is translated from base 1. As encoded in the germline V gene (reference sequence), CDR1 is GTSNPN while CDR2 is SVGIG. For this chain, trimming is 3 bases at the V end and 3 bases at the J end, and the number of junction bases without a gene match is 8.

This TCR derives from a human donor with alopecia areata. The receptor chain draws on TRBV30 and TRBJ1-5, with TRBD1 matching 7 junction bases. This sample comprised CD4+ T cells sorted from blood, obtained at week 4, from a patient treated with tofacitinib. Read as DNA, the sequence is TGTGCCTGGAGCGGAATGACAGGGCCCAATCAGCCCCAGCATTTT. This yields the protein CAWSGMTGPNQPQHF.